The subject of this entry is one TCR beta chain. The source of the sample is a study of blood T cell repertoires in COVID-19. Across the whole study: There were acute and convalescent COVID-19 samples, and they came from the United States, Italy and Spain. PBMCs, B-cell-depleted T cells, or T cells provided the cDNA or gDNA that made up the material.

Between the trimmed V and J ends, which lost 0 bases and 0 bases, there was a span of 11 bases. In germline, CDR1 is SGDLS, CDR2 YYNGEE. The CDR3 totals 16 residues. Source study methods: Using reference gene primer amplification, nucleated cell counts were estimated. Clones were read by immunoSEQ multiplex PCR, and TCRdb kept only the in-frame ones, dropping some. Clone size and the V and J calls come from that table; the DNA yielded D and trimming. Counted here are a few hundred thousand clones, approximately 86% occurring once; the ten biggest clones make up about 2.9%. This receptor was taken from a man in his 60s with acute or convalescent COVID-19. Sequencing input: peripheral blood. The rearrangement uses TRBV9 and TRBJ2-3, with D perhaps TRBD2 (6 bases). CDR3 amino acids: CASSVGGTGSTDTQYF. CDR3 bases: TGTGCCAGCAGCGTAGGAGGGACTGGTAGCACAGATACGCAGTATTTT.